These 19 T cell receptor beta chains came from one sample sequenced in a study of cytomegalovirus exposure and HLA in healthy donors. A multiplex PCR was run with 60 Vbeta primers and 13 Jbeta primers. Profiling relied on immunoSEQ multiplex PCR, and the TCRdb table lists in-frame clones only, not all of them. This repertoire shows 85,000 to 130,000 clones, more than 60% found once; its top ten account for about 6.1%. What was sequenced was PBMCs. The receptor set was obtained from a woman in her forties or fifties in good health and CMV-seropositive.

This CDR3 is CAIRGAGYTF. The CDR3 bases are TGTGCCATCAGAGGGGCTGGCTACACCTTC. This chain uses TRBV10-3 with TRBJ1-2, with a possible D match to TRBD1 (5 bases). The length of the CDR3 is 10 residues. Germline V CDR1 and CDR2: ENHRY, SYGVKD. Trimming left V 6 bases short and J 7 bases short, with 6 bases between.

The V gene is TRBV14, the J gene TRBJ2-1; D perhaps matches TRBD2 (5 bases). V lost 3 bases, J lost 4 bases, and 13 bases lay in between. The germline CDR1 and CDR2 sequences are SGHDN and FVKESK. The CDR3 is made up of 15 amino acids. The CDR3 DNA reads as TGTGCCAGCAGCCAGACCCCTGACTATTACAATGAGCAGTTCTTC. This translates into CASSQTPDYYNEQFF.

The chain uses TRBV27 and TRBJ1-6; TRBD1 is a possible D gene (5 bases). The CDR3 runs to 14 residues. Trimming cost V 4 bases and J 7 bases, with 11 bases left between them. Germline CDR1 MNHEY, CDR2 SMNVEV (reference sequence). CDR3 loop: CASSSAGHNSPLHF. The CDR3 region has the DNA TGTGCCAGCAGTTCCGCAGGGCACAATTCACCCCTCCACTTT.

This chain links TRBV14 with TRBJ1-3, with 8 nucleotides matching TRBD1. CDR1 and CDR2 (germline): SGHDN, FVKESK. After removal of 1 base from V and 4 bases from J, the junction contained 9 bases not matched to a gene. The CDR3 contains 17 residues. The CDR3, as DNA: TGTGCCAGCAGCCAAGCGGTTTACGGGACAGGCGGAAACACCATATATTTT. Translation gives CASSQAVYGTGGNTIYF.

The chain combines TRBV5-1 with TRBJ2-2, with 14 nucleotides matching TRBD2. Germline values: CDR1 SGHRS, CDR2 YFSETQ. The junction had 10 bases not matched to a gene; V was cut back by 5 bases and J by 7 bases. CDR3 length: 17 residues. CDR3 amino acids: CASSYGLAGGHGGELFF. CDR3 in DNA: TGCGCCAGCAGTTATGGACTAGCGGGGGGCCACGGCGGGGAGCTGTTTTTT.

The chain joins TRBV25-1 to TRBJ1-6; the D is unclear. The V and J ends lost 5 bases and 4 bases respectively, with 3 bases between them. This CDR3 spans 12 amino acids. Germline CDR1 reads MGHDK; CDR2 reads SYGVNS. The CDR3 nucleotides read TGTGCCAGCAGTTATTATAATTCACCCCTCCACTTT. The encoded protein is CASSYYNSPLHF.

Comments on this clone: Relative to the germline gene, one junction end is altered; a read error may explain this. Other DNA sequences of this sample code for an identical CDR3. The chain couples TRBV6-6 to TRBJ1-1; 7 bases match TRBD1. The CDR3 is made up of 15 amino acids. Per the germline V gene, CDR1 is MNHNY and CDR2 is SVGAGI (reference sequence). This CDR3 reads CASSYSGTEYDEAFF. Here the CDR3 DNA reads TGTGCCAGCAGTTACTCGGGGACAGAGTATGATGAAGCCTTCTTT.

V gene TRBV7-7 combines with J gene TRBJ2-5; D not resolved. V dropped 3 bases and J dropped 5 bases, with 10 bases sitting between them. Germline V CDR1 and CDR2: SSHAT, FNYEAQ (reference sequence). The CDR3 loop spans 13 amino acids. The chain's CDR3 is CASSFRRGETQYF. The CDR3 region has the DNA TGTGCCAGCAGCTTTCGGCGAGGCGAGACCCAGTACTTC. The variable domain in full, with the rest retrieved from reference TRBV7-7 and TRBJ2-5, is GAGVSQSPRYKVTKRGQDVTLRCDPISSHATLYWYQQALGQGPEFLTYFNYEAQPDKSGLPSDRFSAERPEGSISTLTIQRTEQRDSAMYRCASSFRRGETQYFGPGTRLLVL.

The chain uses TRBV19 and TRBJ2-2; 15 positions match TRBD2. The V gene end was trimmed by 7 bases and the J gene end by 1 base; junction bases not matched to a gene: 7. Germline V gives CDR1 LNHDA, CDR2 SQIVND (reference sequence). The CDR3 has 18 amino acids. The CDR3 is CASTPGLAGGMNTGELFF. CDR3 nucleotide sequence: TGTGCCAGTACACCGGGACTAGCGGGGGGTATGAACACCGGGGAGCTGTTTTTT.

In its sample, this clone was seen a few times. CDR3 sequence (DNA): TGTGCCAGCAGCCCACAGGGGGCGCGAGGCTACACCTTC. Translation: CASSPQGARGYTF. J is TRBJ1-2 and V is TRBV16; 9 nucleotides line up with TRBD1. V lost 4 bases to trimming and J lost 8 bases; unmatched junction nucleotides: 5. CDR3 size: 13 residues. Germline V gene data show CDR1 as KGHSY and CDR2 as FQNENV.

This clone was seen only once. This chain uses TRBV5-6 with TRBJ2-7; D ambiguous. Deletions cut 0 bases from V and 0 bases from J, with 7 bases between. The CDR3 has 14 residues. Germline V gene lookup returns CDR1 SGHDT and CDR2 YYEEEE. The CDR3, as DNA: TGTGCCAGCAGCTTGGACGGTTACTCCTACGAGCAGTACTTC. Translation gives CASSLDGYSYEQYF.

The chain carries TRBV5-6 and TRBJ1-1; D not resolved. V lost 4 bases and J 3 bases, leaving 16 bases between the germline ends. Per germline, CDR1 SGHDT and CDR2 YYEEEE. The CDR3 has 15 residues. DNA for the CDR3: TGTGCCAGCAGCCGGGTAGGAGGGTTGGACACTGAAGCTTTCTTT. Encoded protein: CASSRVGGLDTEAFF. The whole variable domain, remainder taken from reference TRBV5-6 and TRBJ1-1, is DAGVTQSPTHLIKTRGQQVTLRCSPKSGHDTVSWYQQALGQGPQFIFQYYEEEERQRGNFPDRFSGHQFPNYSSELNVNALLLGDSALYLCASSRVGGLDTEAFFGQGTRLTVV.

V and J are TRBV7-2 and TRBJ2-5, with D perhaps TRBD1 (7 bases). The CDR3 runs 15 residues. The germline V gene has CDR1 SGHTA and CDR2 FQGNSA. The V and J ends lost 5 bases and 3 bases respectively, with 16 bases between them. CDR3 coding DNA: TGTGCCAGCAGCCAGGGGGGTCGGGCCGAAGAGACCCAGTACTTC. This translates into CASSQGGRAEETQYF.

This sequence joins TRBV20-1 and TRBJ1-1, with a weak D call TRBD1 (6 bases). Germline V CDR1 and CDR2: DFQATT, SNEGSKA (reference sequence). This CDR3 has 11 amino acids. The V and J ends lost 6 bases and 7 bases respectively, with 12 bases between them. CDR3 sequence reads: CSARRQDEAFF. CDR3 DNA: TGCAGTGCCCGGAGACAGGATGAAGCTTTCTTT.

The gene calls are TRBV29-1 and TRBJ2-3, with TRBD1 matching 8 bases. Per the germline V gene, CDR1 is SQVTM and CDR2 is ANQGSEA. Trimming took 6 bases from V and 1 from J; bases not matched to a gene: 6. The CDR3 extends over 14 amino acids. CDR3 amino acids: CSVDRQGRTDTQYF. The CDR3 region has the DNA TGCAGCGTGGACAGACAGGGGCGCACAGATACGCAGTATTTT.

The chain recombines TRBV7-8 with TRBJ2-7; possibly TRBD2 for D (5 bases). Germline lookup yields CDR1 SGHVS and CDR2 FQNEAQ. The CDR3 covers 14 residues. Between the trimmed V and J ends, which lost 2 bases and 3 bases, there was a span of 11 bases. CDR3 in DNA: TGTGCCAGCAGCTTAAATTCCGGGATCTACGAGCAGTACTTC. The encoded protein is CASSLNSGIYEQYF. Drawing the rest from reference TRBV7-8 and TRBJ2-7, the complete variable domain is GAGVSQSPRYKVAKRGQDVALRCDPISGHVSLFWYQQALGQGPEFLTYFQNEAQLDKSGLPSDRFFAERPEGSVSTLKIQRTQQEDSAVYLCASSLNSGIYEQYFGPGTRLTVT.

This chain links TRBV9 with TRBJ1-1; no clear D. Trimming took 10 bases from V and 3 from J, leaving 16 bases between them. The length of the CDR3 is 13 residues. Germline V gene lookup returns CDR1 SGDLS and CDR2 YYNGEE. In nucleotides, the CDR3 is TGTGCCGTTCCCAAAGCCCAGGACACTGAAGCTTTCTTT. It yields the protein CAVPKAQDTEAFF.

V gene TRBV7-9 combines with J gene TRBJ2-5; 9 bases align to TRBD1. V was clipped by 4 bases and J by 4 bases; unmatched bases: 10. CDR1 is SEHNR, CDR2 FQNEAQ, per germline (reference sequence). The CDR3 consists of 16 residues. The CDR3 DNA reads as TGTGCCAGCAGCTCCCAACCGGGACAGGGACGAGAGACCCAGTACTTC. It codes for CASSSQPGQGRETQYF.

The CDR3 loop reads CASSVEGRASQFF. The CDR3 nucleotides read TGTGCCAGCAGCGTCGAGGGTCGTGCTAGCCAGTTCTTC. This chain joins TRBV9 and TRBJ2-1; D perhaps matches TRBD2 (5 bases). The CDR3 totals 13 residues. CDR1 is SGDLS and CDR2 is YYNGEE in the germline V gene. The ends were cut back, 2 bases at V and 13 bases at J, with 16 bases in the middle.